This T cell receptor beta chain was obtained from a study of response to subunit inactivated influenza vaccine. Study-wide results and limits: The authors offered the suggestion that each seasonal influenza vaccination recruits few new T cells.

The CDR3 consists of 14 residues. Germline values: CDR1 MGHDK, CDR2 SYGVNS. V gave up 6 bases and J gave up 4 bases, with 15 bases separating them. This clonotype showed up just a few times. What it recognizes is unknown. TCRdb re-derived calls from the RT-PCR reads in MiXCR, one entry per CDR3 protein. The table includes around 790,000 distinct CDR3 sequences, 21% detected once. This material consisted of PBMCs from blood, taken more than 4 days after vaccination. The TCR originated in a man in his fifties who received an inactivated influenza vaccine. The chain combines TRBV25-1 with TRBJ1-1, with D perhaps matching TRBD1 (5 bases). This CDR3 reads CASSDSPDSTEAFF. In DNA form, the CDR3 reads TGTGCCAGCAGCGACTCCCCTGACAGCACTGAAGCTTTCTTT.